This T cell receptor (beta chain) is drawn from a study of T cell responses to AZD1222 COVID-19 vaccine. This clone has just one count. Germline V lookup: CDR1 MNHNS, CDR2 SASEGT. This CDR3 spans 16 amino acids. V trimming: 3 bases; J trimming: 6 bases; junction bases outside the gene matches: 12. Sequencing used immunoSEQ multiplex PCR; TCRdb keeps in-frame clones, though not all of them. The table records 150,000 or so clones, over 85% of them present only once. This receptor was taken from an adult in good health. This chain uses TRBV6-1 with TRBJ2-7; 9 positions agree with TRBD1. The source was peripheral blood, collected on day 0 of MenACWY control vaccination. CDR3 sequence reads: CASSDPTGTGGGEQYF. The CDR3 DNA is TGTGCCAGCAGTGATCCTACCGGTACAGGGGGCGGCGAGCAGTACTTC.